Below, 12 T cell receptor beta chains from the same sample are listed, as sequenced in a study of blood T cell repertoires in COVID-19. TCRdb's table, derived via immunoSEQ multiplex PCR, lists solely in-frame clones and lacks some. The sample has 350,000 to 400,000 clones, almost 90% seen once. Sequenced material: peripheral blood. These receptors were taken from a young man with active or convalescent COVID-19.

The gene calls are TRBV2 and TRBJ2-1; possibly TRBD2 for D (6 bases). The germline gives CDR1 SNHLY, CDR2 FYNNEI. The CDR3 has 12 amino acids. Trimming left V 8 bases short and J 7 bases short, with 12 bases between. In DNA form, the CDR3 reads TGTGCCAGCGGTCGGCTAGCGAATGAGCAGTTCTTC. Translating it yields CASGRLANEQFF.

The V call is TRBV4-3, the J call TRBJ1-3; TRBD1 might be the D (5 bases). V lost 3 bases and J lost 4, with 16 bases in between. CDR1 LGHNA and CDR2 YSLEER come from the germline V gene. The CDR3 has 16 residues. The CDR3 spells CASSQRFGRAGNTIYF. CDR3 coding DNA: TGCGCCAGCAGCCAGCGGTTCGGCAGGGCAGGAAACACCATATATTTT.

The chain employs TRBV7-2 and TRBJ2-7; a weak D match, TRBD2 (6 bases). V was pared by 8 bases and J by 2 bases, with 10 bases between. Germline lookup yields CDR1 SGHTA and CDR2 FQGNSA. This CDR3 contains 12 residues. The CDR3 sequence: CASRTIPYEQYF. CDR3 bases: TGTGCCAGCCGGACTATTCCCTACGAGCAGTACTTC.

The genes are TRBV12-5 and TRBJ1-5, with a tentative D call TRBD1 (5 bases). V was cut by 0 bases and J by 1 base, with 19 bases left in between. Germline CDR1 is LGHNT and CDR2 is FRNRAP. The CDR3 is made up of 19 amino acids. The CDR3 DNA reads as TGTGCTAGTGGTTTGGTACTCGGGGCGGGGCATGTAAGCAATCAGCCCCAGCATTTT. Amino acid sequence: CASGLVLGAGHVSNQPQHF.

This chain joins TRBV7-9 and TRBJ1-5; 8 bases are shared with TRBD1. The V segment lost 5 bases and the J segment 4 bases; nucleotides outside the gene matches: 1. CDR1 is SEHNR and CDR2 is FQNEAQ in the germline V gene (reference sequence). The CDR3 length is 13 residues. The CDR3 sequence is CASSDRGNQPQHF. CDR3 nucleotides: TGTGCCAGCAGCGACAGGGGAAATCAGCCCCAGCATTTT. Looking up the rest from reference TRBV7-9 and TRBJ1-5 gives the full variable domain: DTGVSQNPRHKITKRGQNVTFRCDPISEHNRLYWYRQTLGQGPEFLTYFQNEAQLEKSRLLSDRFSAERPKGSFSTLEIQRTEQGDSAMYLCASSDRGNQPQHFGDGTRLSIL.

This chain uses TRBV28 with TRBJ2-3; the D gene is possibly TRBD2 (6 bases). The CDR3 has 13 amino acids. CDR1 and CDR2 (germline): MDHEN, SYDVKM. Deletions cut 8 bases from V and 0 bases from J, with 9 bases between. The CDR3: CASCGDSTDTQYF. The CDR3 nucleotides are TGTGCCAGCTGCGGGGATAGCACAGATACGCAGTATTTT.

This chain connects TRBV7-3 to TRBJ1-4; tentative D call: TRBD1 (6 bases). This CDR3 comprises 17 residues. The ends were cut back, 3 bases at V and 2 bases at J, with 16 bases in the middle. CDR1 is SGHTA and CDR2 is FQGTGA in the germline V gene. Here the CDR3 DNA reads TGTGCCAGCAGCTTCAAGATCAGGGGTTTGACTAATGAAAAACTGTTTTTT. It specifies CASSFKIRGLTNEKLFF.

This sequence joins TRBV14 and TRBJ1-6, with unresolved D. V lost 1 base and J 6 bases, leaving 7 bases between the germline ends. The CDR3 spans 14 residues. The germline CDR1 and CDR2 sequences are SGHDN and FVKESK. The CDR3: CASSQVRFNSPLHF. The CDR3 DNA is TGTGCCAGCAGCCAAGTCAGGTTTAATTCACCCCTCCACTTT. Variable domain in full (rest from reference TRBV14 and TRBJ1-6): EAGVTQFPSHSVIEKGQTVTLRCDPISGHDNLYWYRRVMGKEIKFLLHFVKESKQDESGMPNNRFLAERTGGTYSTLKVQPAELEDSGVYFCASSQVRFNSPLHFGNGTRLTVT.

On this clone itself: Other DNA sequences of this sample code for an identical CDR3. The chain carries TRBV7-9 and TRBJ1-2, with a weak D call TRBD1 (6 bases). Germline CDR1 reads SEHNR; CDR2 reads FQNEAQ (reference sequence). There are 14 residues in the CDR3. Trimming shortened V by 3 bases and J by 2 bases, and 10 bases separated the two germline ends. CDR3 in DNA: TGTGCCAGCAGCTTGGGGACACCGAACTATGGCTACACCTTC. Its translation is CASSLGTPNYGYTF.

Here the CDR3 reads CASSLGTPEKLFF. CDR3 nucleotides: TGTGCCAGCAGCCTCGGGACACCTGAAAAACTGTTTTTT. This chain joins TRBV28 and TRBJ1-4, with a tentative D call TRBD1 (6 bases). From germline, CDR1 is MDHEN and CDR2 SYDVKM. V shed 6 bases and J shed 7 bases, with 12 bases lying between them. CDR3 length equals 13 residues. The full variable domain, its missing parts supplied by reference TRBV28 and TRBJ1-4, is DVKVTQSSRYLVKRTGEKVFLECVQDMDHENMFWYRQDPGLGLRLIYFSYDVKMKEKGDIPEGYSVSREKKERFSLILESASTNQTSMYLCASSLGTPEKLFFGSGTQLSVL.

The chain carries TRBV28 and TRBJ1-1; the D is unclear. Germline V gives CDR1 MDHEN, CDR2 SYDVKM. The V gene lost 8 bases and the J gene lost 8 bases, with 15 bases spanning the gap. The CDR3 is made up of 12 amino acids. This CDR3 is CASFGRLREAFF. The CDR3 nucleotides are TGTGCCAGCTTTGGCCGACTCCGGGAAGCTTTCTTT.

This clone was seen only once. A junction boundary mismatches the germline segment, possibly from a read error. The chain uses TRBV11-2 and TRBJ1-4; TRBD1 matches 7 bases. Germline V lookup: CDR1 SGHAT, CDR2 FQNNGV. The CDR3 contains 16 residues. The CDR3 nucleotides are TGTGCCAGCAGCCGACTTTCGGGACAGAGAAATGAAAAGCTGTTTTTT. This translates into CASSRLSGQRNEKLFF. Based on the CDR3 plus reference TRBV11-2 and TRBJ1-4, the full variable domain is EAGVAQSPRYKIIEKRQSVAFWCNPISGHATLYWYQQILGQGPKLLIQFQNNGVVDDSQLPKDRFSAERLKGVDSTLKIQPAKLEDSAVYLCASSRLSGQRNEKLFFGSGTQLSVL.